This T cell receptor (beta chain) is drawn from a study of T cells in tumors after PD-1 blockade. V gave up 5 bases and J gave up 0 bases; unmatched junction bases: 9. CDR1 is MNHEY and CDR2 is SVGEGT in the germline V gene. This CDR3 is built from 16 residues. Overall study results and limits: After therapy, most expanded exhausted CD8+ clones were absent pre-treatment, suggesting clonal replacement. Squamous carcinoma: roughly 50% of expanded exhausted clones novel, versus around 30% of other expanded CD8+ clones. Some novel exhausted tumor clones appeared in pre-treatment blood, suggesting peripheral recruitment.

Some clones are missing from TCRdb's copy, which holds only in-frame ones; the method was immunoSEQ multiplex PCR. Among about 14,000 clones listed, roughly two thirds were seen once. A remark on this clone: Its antigen is not known.

The sample consisted of tumor tissue, taken after anti-PD-1 treatment. This rearrangement joins TRBV6-2 or TRBV6-3 to TRBJ1-1; 7 bases line up with TRBD1. The receptor was derived from a human donor with cutaneous squamous cell carcinoma. The CDR3 loop reads CASSNRDSKMNTEAFF. DNA of the CDR3: TGTGCCAGCAGTAACCGGGACAGCAAAATGAACACTGAAGCTTTCTTT.